This is a list of T cell receptor beta chains from one sample in a study of spatial heterogeneity in lung cancer. TCRdb processed the 5' RACE reads anew with MiXCR; each CDR3 protein has one entry. The sample records some 4,900 distinct CDR3 sequences, around 13% being singletons. Sample: lung tumor tissue, taken at surgery. The receptor source for this set is a female donor with early-stage non-small cell lung cancer. CDR3s include the opening cysteine and the closing phenylalanine or tryptophan. D genes are given only for firm matches. Only some rows state a clone size, as once, few, many or a class for expanded clones.

d_call: TRBD1
v_call: TRBV6-1
clone_size: medium-sized
j_call: TRBJ1-2
cdr3_nt: TGTGCCAGCAGAAAGGACAGGGCGATCAACTATGGCTACACCTTC
cdr3_aa: CASRKDRAINYGYTF

d_call: .
v_call: TRBV12-3/TRBV12-4
clone_size: .
j_call: TRBJ1-1
cdr3_nt: TGTGCCAGCAGTTTAAGGGAGCCCAGGAGTGCTTTCTTT
cdr3_aa: CASSLREPRSAFF

d_call: .
v_call: TRBV28
clone_size: medium-sized
j_call: TRBJ2-7
cdr3_nt: TGTGCCAGCAGCCTCACCCCCTCCTACGAGCAGTACTTC
cdr3_aa: CASSLTPSYEQYF

d_call: .
v_call: TRBV3-1
clone_size: many
j_call: TRBJ1-1
cdr3_nt: TGTGCCAGCAGCCAAGTTAGACAGGCTGAAGCTTTCTTT
cdr3_aa: CASSQVRQAEAFF

d_call: TRBD1
v_call: TRBV5-1
clone_size: medium-sized
j_call: TRBJ1-2
cdr3_nt: TGCGCCAGCAGGACCGGGACAGGAAACTATGGCTACACCTTC
cdr3_aa: CASRTGTGNYGYTF

d_call: .
v_call: TRBV6-1
clone_size: many
j_call: TRBJ2-1
cdr3_nt: TGTGCCAGCAGTGGGCGTAAGGATGAGCAGTTCTTC
cdr3_aa: CASSGRKDEQFF

d_call: .
v_call: TRBV5-1
clone_size: .
j_call: TRBJ2-3
cdr3_nt: TGCGCCAGCAACCAGCGGCCTAGCACAGATACGCAGTATTTT
cdr3_aa: CASNQRPSTDTQYF

d_call: TRBD2
v_call: TRBV20-1
clone_size: many
j_call: TRBJ2-5
cdr3_nt: TGCAGTGCTAGAGATGGGACTAGCGGGGGACTCCAAGAGACCCAGTACTTC
cdr3_aa: CSARDGTSGGLQETQYF

d_call: .
v_call: TRBV29-1
clone_size: .
j_call: TRBJ1-1
cdr3_nt: TGCAGCGTTGTTATACCGGCGACTGAAGCTTTCTTT
cdr3_aa: CSVVIPATEAFF

d_call: .
v_call: TRBV6-5
clone_size: .
j_call: TRBJ2-5
cdr3_nt: TGTGCCAGCAGTGCGCCAGGCAGAATCCAAGAGACCCAGTACTTC
cdr3_aa: CASSAPGRIQETQYF

d_call: .
v_call: TRBV7-6
clone_size: medium-sized
j_call: TRBJ2-7
cdr3_nt: TGTGCCAGCAGCCAACGACCTTGGGGTGAAGAGCAGTACTTC
cdr3_aa: CASSQRPWGEEQYF

d_call: TRBD2
v_call: TRBV20-1
clone_size: medium-sized
j_call: TRBJ2-5
cdr3_nt: TGCAGTGCTAGCCCTAGCGGGGGGTCCCAAGAGACCCAGTACTTC
cdr3_aa: CSASPSGGSQETQYF

d_call: .
v_call: TRBV5-1
clone_size: medium-sized
j_call: TRBJ2-5
cdr3_nt: TGCGCCAGCAGCTTGGGGGGCGGAGAGACCCAGTACTTC
cdr3_aa: CASSLGGGETQYF

d_call: .
v_call: TRBV10-2
clone_size: medium-sized
j_call: TRBJ2-4
cdr3_nt: TGCGCCAGCAGTGAGGTATGGGGAGCCAAAAACATTCAGTACTTC
cdr3_aa: CASSEVWGAKNIQYF

d_call: .
v_call: TRBV7-3
clone_size: medium-sized
j_call: TRBJ1-2
cdr3_nt: TGTGCCAGCAGCCTCTACAATAGATATGGCTACACCTTC
cdr3_aa: CASSLYNRYGYTF

d_call: .
v_call: TRBV23-1
clone_size: medium-sized
j_call: TRBJ2-2
cdr3_nt: TGCGCCAGCAGACAAACGTCGGGGGCTAACACCGGGGAGCTGTTTTTT
cdr3_aa: CASRQTSGANTGELFF

d_call: .
v_call: TRBV6-2/TRBV6-3
clone_size: many
j_call: TRBJ2-1
cdr3_nt: TGTGCCAGCAGTAGACGGGGGGCCGGAGTGGTCAATGAGCAGTTCTTC
cdr3_aa: CASSRRGAGVVNEQFF

d_call: .
v_call: TRBV20-1
clone_size: medium-sized
j_call: TRBJ1-2
cdr3_nt: TGCAGTGCTAGTGGACAGTTCTATGGCTACACCTTC
cdr3_aa: CSASGQFYGYTF

d_call: TRBD2
v_call: TRBV6-5
clone_size: .
j_call: TRBJ2-3
cdr3_nt: TGTGCCAGCAGCCCCCGGGGAGGGATCGTAGATACGCAGTATTTT
cdr3_aa: CASSPRGGIVDTQYF

d_call: TRBD2
v_call: TRBV6-5
clone_size: medium-sized
j_call: TRBJ2-1
cdr3_nt: TGTGCCAGCAGCAGCCCAGGGACTAGCATTTACAATGAGCAGTTCTTC
cdr3_aa: CASSSPGTSIYNEQFF

d_call: .
v_call: TRBV20-1
clone_size: medium-sized
j_call: TRBJ1-4
cdr3_nt: TGCAGTGCTATTAGGGGGGCGGACAGATTTAATGAAAAACTGTTTTTT
cdr3_aa: CSAIRGADRFNEKLFF

d_call: .
v_call: TRBV5-1
clone_size: many
j_call: TRBJ2-5
cdr3_nt: TGCGCCAGCAGCTCCCCGGAAACCACGGTGGGGACCCAGTACTTC
cdr3_aa: CASSSPETTVGTQYF

d_call: .
v_call: TRBV20-1
clone_size: many
j_call: TRBJ2-5
cdr3_nt: TGCAGTGCCCCGGGGAAAGGCCAAGAGACCCAGTACTTC
cdr3_aa: CSAPGKGQETQYF

d_call: .
v_call: TRBV30
clone_size: .
j_call: TRBJ1-1
cdr3_nt: TGTGCCTGGAGGCGGACATTGAACACTGAAGCTTTCTTT
cdr3_aa: CAWRRTLNTEAFF

d_call: .
v_call: TRBV28
clone_size: medium-sized
j_call: TRBJ2-3
cdr3_nt: TGTGCCAGCAATAAGGGGGTAGCGAGCACAGATACGCAGTATTTT
cdr3_aa: CASNKGVASTDTQYF